This T cell receptor beta chain was retrieved from a study of Graves' ophthalmopathy and Graves' hyperthyroidism. Many counts were recorded for this clonotype. The authors amplified TCR beta CDR3 regions, and they did so from RNA transcripts for repertoire sequencing. RT-PCR with HTBI primers came first, then second-round multiplex PCR. Via MiXCR, TCRdb re-called the multiplex PCR reads, giving one row per CDR3 protein. Of some 1.1 million distinct CDR3 sequences in the sample, approximately 35% were seen once. The V gene's germline CDR1 is SGHTA and CDR2 FQGNSA. There are 15 residues in the CDR3. V lost 7 bases, J lost 6 bases, and 14 bases stayed unmatched.

The clonotype was recovered from an adult man with Graves' hyperthyroidism. V and J are TRBV7-2 and TRBJ2-7, with 8 bases aligning to TRBD2. The specimen sequenced was peripheral blood or thyroid tissue (not recorded which). The CDR3 nucleotides read TGTGCCAGCACCTCCGCGGGGGGCCTAAGGGGCGAGCAGTACTTC. Encoded protein: CASTSAGGLRGEQYF.